A selection of T cell receptor beta chains follows, all from one sample in a study of T-cell reconstitution after alpha-beta-depleted transplantation in children. TCRdb fed the PCR reads into MiXCR, producing one record per CDR3 protein. The data contain some 350,000 distinct CDR3 sequences, approximately 10% of them singletons. Sequences were derived from PBMCs from the stem cell graft donor, sampled from the stem cell graft. All receptors come from a human donor who donated a stem cell graft to a child with acute lymphoblastic leukemia. CDR3s include the opening cysteine and the closing phenylalanine or tryptophan. Each record gives: clone size, V gene, CDR3 length, J gene, CDR3 protein. The size of a clone is reported for some rows only, either as once, few or many, or as a class for expanded clones.

clone size: -; V gene: TRBV6-2/TRBV6-3; CDR3 length: 16; J gene: TRBJ2-7; CDR3 protein: CASSSSGQFYSYEQYF
clone size: few; V gene: TRBV5-1; CDR3 length: 12; J gene: TRBJ2-5; CDR3 protein: CASSIYQETQYF
clone size: few; V gene: TRBV5-6; CDR3 length: 15; J gene: TRBJ2-1; CDR3 protein: CASSLARGAYNEQFF
clone size: many; V gene: TRBV7-9; CDR3 length: 17; J gene: TRBJ2-7; CDR3 protein: CASSLAAGGPVYYEQYF
clone size: few; V gene: TRBV4-3; CDR3 length: 23; J gene: TRBJ2-7; CDR3 protein: CASSQDASFRGLAGGIGSYEQYF
clone size: few; V gene: TRBV7-9; CDR3 length: 16; J gene: TRBJ2-3; CDR3 protein: CASSQGTSRITDTQYF
clone size: -; V gene: TRBV20-1; CDR3 length: 15; J gene: TRBJ2-3; CDR3 protein: CSARGLAGLGDTQYF
clone size: -; V gene: TRBV7-3; CDR3 length: 12; J gene: TRBJ1-1; CDR3 protein: CATRAGNTEAFF
clone size: few; V gene: TRBV4-1; CDR3 length: 13; J gene: TRBJ1-5; CDR3 protein: CASSQADGQPQHF
clone size: -; V gene: TRBV11-2; CDR3 length: 12; J gene: TRBJ2-1; CDR3 protein: CASSPTWDEQFF
clone size: few; V gene: TRBV12-3/TRBV12-4; CDR3 length: 14; J gene: TRBJ2-5; CDR3 protein: CASTPGTGQETQYF
clone size: few; V gene: TRBV21-1; CDR3 length: 13; J gene: TRBJ2-7; CDR3 protein: CASDRDRDYEQYF
clone size: few; V gene: TRBV6-2/TRBV6-3; CDR3 length: 14; J gene: TRBJ1-1; CDR3 protein: CASRSAGENTEAFF
clone size: -; V gene: TRBV27; CDR3 length: 13; J gene: TRBJ1-5; CDR3 protein: CASSQRGYGPQHF
clone size: many; V gene: TRBV5-6; CDR3 length: 15; J gene: TRBJ2-1; CDR3 protein: CASSPDRGAYNEQFF
clone size: -; V gene: TRBV30; CDR3 length: 12; J gene: TRBJ2-7; CDR3 protein: CAWDLTGTEQYF
clone size: few; V gene: TRBV2; CDR3 length: 17; J gene: TRBJ2-2; CDR3 protein: CASSEFGTGTQTGELFF
clone size: few; V gene: TRBV7-9; CDR3 length: 16; J gene: TRBJ2-4; CDR3 protein: CASYPLGGGSFVIQYF
clone size: few; V gene: TRBV4-2; CDR3 length: 17; J gene: TRBJ2-3; CDR3 protein: CASSQLSLAASTDTQYF
clone size: -; V gene: TRBV12-3/TRBV12-4; CDR3 length: 17; J gene: TRBJ1-4; CDR3 protein: CASSLGGRVGGGEKLFF
clone size: -; V gene: TRBV6-1; CDR3 length: 13; J gene: TRBJ2-3; CDR3 protein: CATTPRGTDTQYF
clone size: -; V gene: TRBV29-1; CDR3 length: 13; J gene: TRBJ2-7; CDR3 protein: CSVPGTGVYEQYF
clone size: many; V gene: TRBV5-1; CDR3 length: 14; J gene: TRBJ2-3; CDR3 protein: CASSPGPSTDTQYF
clone size: -; V gene: TRBV5-1; CDR3 length: 15; J gene: TRBJ2-6; CDR3 protein: CASSFTGSGANVLTF
clone size: few; V gene: TRBV7-3; CDR3 length: 15; J gene: TRBJ1-2; CDR3 protein: CASSALGKRRYGYTF
clone size: few; V gene: TRBV12-3/TRBV12-4; CDR3 length: 12; J gene: TRBJ1-2; CDR3 protein: CASSFGVYGYTF
clone size: -; V gene: TRBV5-1; CDR3 length: 18; J gene: TRBJ2-1; CDR3 protein: CAIPTRNGIAGEDDEQFF
clone size: few; V gene: TRBV5-6; CDR3 length: 16; J gene: TRBJ2-7; CDR3 protein: CASSPIPGRVSYEQYF
clone size: -; V gene: TRBV14; CDR3 length: 17; J gene: TRBJ1-2; CDR3 protein: CASSLIPPDAFNYGYTF
clone size: few; V gene: TRBV28; CDR3 length: 16; J gene: TRBJ2-1; CDR3 protein: CASRAVRTSGTDEQFF
clone size: -; V gene: TRBV3-1; CDR3 length: 14; J gene: TRBJ2-7; CDR3 protein: CASSQAGRDYEQYF
clone size: few; V gene: TRBV5-1; CDR3 length: 15; J gene: TRBJ2-7; CDR3 protein: CASADAGPSSGEQYF
clone size: many; V gene: TRBV4-3; CDR3 length: 13; J gene: TRBJ1-1; CDR3 protein: CASSQEPNTEAFF
clone size: few; V gene: TRBV27; CDR3 length: 14; J gene: TRBJ1-5; CDR3 protein: CASSQQGNNQPQHF
clone size: -; V gene: TRBV20-1; CDR3 length: 19; J gene: TRBJ2-1; CDR3 protein: CSARDLGLAGGPPYNEQFF
clone size: few; V gene: TRBV7-9; CDR3 length: 11; J gene: TRBJ1-1; CDR3 protein: CASSFQGGAFF
clone size: -; V gene: TRBV4-1; CDR3 length: 14; J gene: TRBJ2-1; CDR3 protein: CASSRLGGLDEQFF
clone size: -; V gene: TRBV14; CDR3 length: 16; J gene: TRBJ2-2; CDR3 protein: CASSRIAGVGTGELFF
clone size: few; V gene: TRBV7-2; CDR3 length: 16; J gene: TRBJ2-7; CDR3 protein: CASSLGTGQGGGEQYF
clone size: -; V gene: TRBV7-9; CDR3 length: 13; J gene: TRBJ2-3; CDR3 protein: CASSLVVADTQYF
clone size: many; V gene: TRBV5-6; CDR3 length: 16; J gene: TRBJ2-1; CDR3 protein: CASSPLAGGLSNEQFF
clone size: few; V gene: TRBV12-3/TRBV12-4; CDR3 length: 14; J gene: TRBJ2-7; CDR3 protein: CASSFLASGLEQYF
clone size: few; V gene: TRBV5-1; CDR3 length: 14; J gene: TRBJ2-7; CDR3 protein: CASSLRHGSGEQYF
clone size: many; V gene: TRBV19; CDR3 length: 15; J gene: TRBJ2-2; CDR3 protein: CASRPQGILHGELFF
clone size: -; V gene: TRBV27; CDR3 length: 14; J gene: TRBJ2-2; CDR3 protein: CASGGLANTGELFF